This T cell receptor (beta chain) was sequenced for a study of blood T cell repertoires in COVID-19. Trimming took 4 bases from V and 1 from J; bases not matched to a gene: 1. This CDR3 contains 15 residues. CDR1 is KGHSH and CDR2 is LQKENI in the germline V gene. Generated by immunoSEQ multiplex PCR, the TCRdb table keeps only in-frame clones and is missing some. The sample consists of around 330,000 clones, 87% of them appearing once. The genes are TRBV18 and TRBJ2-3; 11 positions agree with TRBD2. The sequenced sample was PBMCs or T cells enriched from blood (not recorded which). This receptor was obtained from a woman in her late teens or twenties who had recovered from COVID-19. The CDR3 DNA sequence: TGTGCCAGCTCACAACTAGCGGGAGGCACAGATACGCAGTATTTT. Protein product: CASSQLAGGTDTQYF.